The rows below give T cell receptor beta chains drawn from one sample of a study of CXCR3-negative and CXCR3-positive naive CD8 T cells. Following a re-call of the 5' RACE reads, TCRdb has one entry per CDR3 protein and lacks DNA. This sample's clone table lists about 130,000 distinct CDR3 sequences. Sequencing used naive CXCR3- CD8+ T cells from blood. All receptors derive from a human donor in good health. Some clones in this sample may be carry-over from other donors' samples. Each CDR3 is given with its conserved first and last residue.

J gene	V gene	CDR3 protein
TRBJ2-5	TRBV7-9	CASSSMETQYF
TRBJ2-2	TRBV7-3	CASSFGRAGELFF
TRBJ2-1	TRBV9	CASSVTSGDYNEQFF
TRBJ2-5	TRBV3-1	CASSQDSGVEETQYF
TRBJ2-1	TRBV20-1	CSARGQGKEVAYNEQFF
TRBJ2-7	TRBV11-2	CASSAPTIGQRYEQYF
TRBJ2-1	TRBV19	CASKGLWSDNEKFF
TRBJ1-1	TRBV20-1	CSARPGMNTEAFF
TRBJ2-7	TRBV7-9	CASSLSTGSEQYF
TRBJ1-5	TRBV6-2/TRBV6-3	CASSYELTELWYSNQPQHF
TRBJ2-1	TRBV4-1	CASSQDPAGYDEQFF
TRBJ2-7	TRBV29-1	CSAFTGGPNYEQYF
TRBJ2-5	TRBV20-1	CSARPSETQYF
TRBJ2-5	TRBV11-1	CASSFSEGSETQYF
TRBJ1-6	TRBV5-1	CASSLHGTGDNSPLHF
TRBJ2-2	TRBV7-7	CASSLGSGGTGELFF
TRBJ2-5	TRBV15	CATSRGGGLQETQYF
TRBJ2-1	TRBV4-3	CASSLITGSSYNEQFF
TRBJ2-3	TRBV4-3	CASSQDGRQGFTDTQYF
TRBJ2-1	TRBV27	CASSLTPAGGYNEQFF
TRBJ2-3	TRBV28	CASYWTGDTDTQYF
TRBJ2-5	TRBV28	CASSRRAPGGTQYF
TRBJ2-2	TRBV4-1	CASSHFKGQGNTGELFF
TRBJ2-1	TRBV15	CATSRDAGAAYNEQFF
TRBJ1-5	TRBV20-1	CSGRERDSPPQSQHF